This passage covers 14 T cell receptor beta chains from one sample sequenced in a study of T cell clones after liver transplantation (dated 2019 in TCRdb). The receptor library was made with the immunoSEQ multiplex PCR assay. The table was pulled from immuneACCESS by TCRdb, which kept in-frame rearrangements only. Such tables lose some clones; where checked, under half of the loss comes from unresolved V genes, and the rest has no known cause. The sample profile shows fewer than 65,000 clones; 85% to 90% of them were found once. Roughly 14% of the sample is in the top ten clones. The material sequenced was CD8+ T cells from blood, taken 12 months after liver transplant. The origin of the receptors is a human patient who received a liver transplant. After a transplant, some T cells may have been passed on by the graft donor.

V gene TRBV4-1 combines with J gene TRBJ2-1; TRBD2 aligns across 7 bases. Germline assignment: CDR1 MGHRA and CDR2 YSYEKL. This CDR3 has 15 amino acids. Trimming took 0 bases from V and 4 from J; bases not matched to a gene: 3. CDR3 coding DNA: TGCGCCAGCAGCCAAGAAGCGGGAATATACAATGAGCAGTTCTTC. It translates to CASSQEAGIYNEQFF.

CDR3 loop: CSVEDRTWSGYTF. The CDR3 DNA reads TGCAGCGTTGAAGATAGGACCTGGAGCGGCTACACCTTC. This chain uses TRBV29-1 with TRBJ1-2, with D hard to call. The CDR3 has 13 residues. Trimming cost V 0 bases and J 8 bases, with 13 bases left between them. Germline CDR1 is SQVTM and CDR2 is ANQGSEA.

This rearrangement joins TRBV4-1 to TRBJ1-2, with D perhaps matching TRBD1 (5 bases). V lost 7 bases and J 4 bases, leaving 13 bases between the germline ends. This CDR3 is built from 13 residues. Germline V CDR1 and CDR2: MGHRA, YSYEKL. The CDR3: CASKGKSGYGYTF. CDR3 sequence (DNA): TGCGCCAGCAAGGGGAAAAGCGGCTATGGCTACACCTTC.

Here the CDR3 DNA reads TGTGCCAGCAGTTTATCGGGGGACAGCTACGAGCAGTACTTC. This translates into CASSLSGDSYEQYF. The chain employs TRBV27 and TRBJ2-7, with TRBD1 identical over 7 bases. The CDR3 is 14 amino acids. V gave up 0 bases and J gave up 3 bases; unmatched junction bases: 2. Germline loops: CDR1 MNHEY, CDR2 SMNVEV (reference sequence).

The V gene is TRBV28, the J gene TRBJ2-1; TRBD1 agrees at 8 bases. Germline V gene sequence: CDR1 MDHEN, CDR2 SYDVKM. The CDR3 contains 15 residues. The V gene end was trimmed by 6 bases and the J gene end by 5 bases; junction bases not matched to a gene: 9. As DNA, the CDR3 is TGTGCCAGCAGGCCTTGGACAGGGCAAGACAATGAGCAGTTCTTC. It is translated as CASRPWTGQDNEQFF. Full variable domain (rest looked up from reference TRBV28 and TRBJ2-1): DVKVTQSSRYLVKRTGEKVFLECVQDMDHENMFWYRQDPGLGLRLIYFSYDVKMKEKGDIPEGYSVSREKKERFSLILESASTNQTSMYLCASRPWTGQDNEQFFGPGTRLTVL.

The rearrangement joins TRBV14 to TRBJ2-7; D not certain. The CDR3 extends over 14 amino acids. Germline-derived CDR1 and CDR2 are SGHDN and FVKESK. The V gene lost 3 bases and the J gene lost 5 bases, with 14 bases spanning the gap. The CDR3 reads CASSQGILPHEQYF. In DNA form, the CDR3 reads TGTGCCAGCAGCCAGGGCATTCTTCCCCACGAGCAGTACTTC. The variable domain in full, with the rest retrieved from reference TRBV14 and TRBJ2-7, is EAGVTQFPSHSVIEKGQTVTLRCDPISGHDNLYWYRRVMGKEIKFLLHFVKESKQDESGMPNNRFLAERTGGTYSTLKVQPAELEDSGVYFCASSQGILPHEQYFGPGTRLTVT.

V and J are TRBV28 and TRBJ1-1; 7 bases are a match to TRBD1. Germline-derived CDR1 and CDR2 are MDHEN and SYDVKM. Trimming took 6 bases from V and 6 from J; bases not matched to a gene: 4. The CDR3 length is 12 residues. CDR3 region: CASRRQGAEAFF. The CDR3, as DNA: TGTGCCAGCAGGAGACAGGGCGCTGAAGCTTTCTTT.

This clone was detected only a few times. The chain has TRBV19 and TRBJ2-4, with a tentative D call TRBD2 (5 bases). Per the germline V gene, CDR1 is LNHDA and CDR2 is SQIVND (reference sequence). With 3 bases removed from V and 7 bases from J, the gap between germline ends came to 16 bases. CDR3 length: 15 amino acids. The CDR3 sequence: CASSMGGLGGNIQYF. The CDR3 nucleotides are TGTGCCAGTAGTATGGGCGGCCTCGGCGGGAACATTCAGTACTTC.

The chain carries TRBV6-5 and TRBJ2-5, with D maybe TRBD1 (6 bases). Trimming removed 8 bases at V and 5 bases at J, with 15 bases between. The germline V gene encodes CDR1 MNHEY and CDR2 SVGAGI. CDR3 length: 13 amino acids. CDR3 in amino acids: CASGDLGAETQYF. CDR3 nucleotide sequence: TGTGCCAGCGGAGATCTGGGGGCGGAGACCCAGTACTTC.

The gene calls are TRBV7-6 and TRBJ1-1; D is possibly TRBD1 (6 bases). This CDR3 is 13 amino acids long. CDR1 is SGHVS and CDR2 is FNYEAQ in the germline V gene. V was pared by 5 bases and J by 8 bases, with 15 bases between. CDR3 nucleotides: TGTGCCAGCAGCACGCTACAGGGAGGAGAAGCTTTCTTT. Its translation is CASSTLQGGEAFF.

The V call is TRBV27, the J call TRBJ2-7; D might be TRBD1 (5 bases). Looked up from germline, CDR1 is MNHEY and CDR2 is SMNVEV (reference sequence). Trimming pared 5 bases from V and 3 bases from J, leaving 11 bases between. The CDR3 sequence is 13 residues long. Here the CDR3 reads CASSLQVNYEQYF. The DNA for the CDR3 is TGTGCCAGCAGTCTACAGGTTAACTACGAGCAGTACTTC.

CDR3 protein: CSVEAANSYEQYF. In DNA form, the CDR3 reads TGCAGCGTTGAAGCGGCCAACTCCTACGAGCAGTACTTC. The rearrangement joins TRBV29-1 to TRBJ2-7; D is uncertain. The V and J ends lost 1 base and 0 bases respectively, with 7 bases between them. The germline V gene has CDR1 SQVTM and CDR2 ANQGSEA. The CDR3 loop spans 13 amino acids.

The J gene is TRBJ2-1, the V gene TRBV11-2; D gene unclear. The ends were cut back, 2 bases at V and 10 bases at J, with 9 bases in the middle. The CDR3 is 12 residues long. Germline CDR1 SGHAT, CDR2 FQNNGV. CDR3 in amino acids: CASSLLTWEQFF. The CDR3 bases are TGTGCCAGCAGCTTATTGACGTGGGAGCAGTTCTTC.

V is TRBV5-1 and J is TRBJ1-1; no reliable D call. Trimming stripped 0 bases from V and 1 base from J, with 7 bases between. CDR3 length: 14 amino acids. Germline values: CDR1 SGHRS, CDR2 YFSETQ. CDR3 bases: TGCGCCAGCAGCTTGGTGGCACCGAACACTGAAGCTTTCTTT. It codes for CASSLVAPNTEAFF.